Listed below are T cell receptor beta chains from one sample, sequenced in a study of blood T cell repertoires in COVID-19. TCRdb's copy holds only in-frame clones and misses some; the assay was immunoSEQ multiplex PCR. Of about 270,000 clones listed, approximately 80% are singletons. What was sequenced was peripheral blood. The receptors derive from a woman in her sixties with active or convalescent COVID-19. Each CDR3 is given with its conserved first and last residue. Fields, in order: clone size, D gene, J gene, V gene, CDR3 DNA, CDR3 protein. D genes are given only for firm matches. Clone size is stated in some rows and not others, as once, few, many or a class when expanded.

>-|TRBD2|TRBJ2-1|TRBV6-4
TGTGCCAGCGGGGTTAGCGGGGGAGACTACAATGAGCAGTTCTTC
CASGVSGGDYNEQFF
>-|TRBD2|TRBJ2-1|TRBV7-3
TGTGCCAGCAGCGACCAGACTAGCCTCGGTGAGCAGTTCTTC
CASSDQTSLGEQFF
>-|TRBD2|TRBJ2-3|TRBV5-1
TGCGCCAGCAGCTTGGCCACAACTAGCGGGGTCACAGATACGCAGTATTTT
CASSLATTSGVTDTQYF
>-|-|TRBJ2-5|TRBV5-6
TGTGCCAGCAGCTACGGGATCCAAGAGACCCAGTACTTC
CASSYGIQETQYF
>few|-|TRBJ1-2|TRBV11-1
TGTGCCAGCAGCTTAGGAGGCGGGACTAAGCACACCTTC
CASSLGGGTKHTF
>-|-|TRBJ2-3|TRBV24-1
TGTGCCACCAGTGATCCCCGGAACAGAGGCACAGATACGCAGTATTTT
CATSDPRNRGTDTQYF
>-|TRBD1|TRBJ2-7|TRBV7-9
TGTGCCAGCAGCTTAGATTCGGGACAGGGTAGTAACGAGCAGTACTTC
CASSLDSGQGSNEQYF
>-|TRBD2|TRBJ2-1|TRBV24-1
TGTGCCACCAGTGATTCGCGGACTAGGTACAATGAGCAGTTCTTC
CATSDSRTRYNEQFF
>-|TRBD2|TRBJ2-5|TRBV4-2
TGTGCCAGCAGCCAAGGACTAGCCCACCAAGAGACCCAGTACTTC
CASSQGLAHQETQYF
>-|-|TRBJ2-7|TRBV30
TGTGCCTGGAGAAGCCTGGACGAGCAGTACTTC
CAWRSLDEQYF
>once|-|TRBJ2-2|TRBV3-1/TRBV3-2
TGTGCCAGCAGCCAAGCCGCGTCCGGGGAGCTGTTTTTT
CASSQAASGELFF
>many|TRBD2|TRBJ2-5|TRBV5-6
TGTGCCAGCAGGGGAAGCGGGGGGGCGACAAAGACCCAGTACTTC
CASRGSGGATKTQYF
>-|TRBD1|TRBJ2-1|TRBV5-6
TGTGCCAGCAGCTCCGGGACAGCTTCCTACAATGAGCAGTTCTTC
CASSSGTASYNEQFF
>-|-|TRBJ2-2|TRBV6-2/TRBV6-3
TGTGCCAGCAGTTATGGCGGGGTGAGGACCGGGGAGCTGTTTTTT
CASSYGGVRTGELFF
>-|TRBD1|TRBJ2-1|TRBV19
TGTGCCAGTAGTATAGAGACAGGGGGCTATGAGCAGTTCTTC
CASSIETGGYEQFF
>-|-|TRBJ1-1|TRBV19
TGTGCCAGTAGTATTAATCCGCGCCAAATGAACACTGAAGCTTTCTTT
CASSINPRQMNTEAFF
>-|-|TRBJ1-1|TRBV27
TGTGCCAGCAGCAGGGTTAAGAACACTGAAGCTTTCTTT
CASSRVKNTEAFF
>-|-|TRBJ1-2|TRBV7-8
TGTGCCAGCACCCCTGCAGGGAAGTATGGCTACACCTTC
CASTPAGKYGYTF
>-|-|TRBJ1-1|TRBV18
TGTGCCAGCTCACCACAGGGGGTGAACACTGAAGCTTTCTTT
CASSPQGVNTEAFF
>once|-|TRBJ1-1|TRBV10-3
TGTGCCATCAGTTGGGACCCAGGGGACACTGAAGCTTTCTTT
CAISWDPGDTEAFF
>-|-|TRBJ2-1|TRBV7-9
TGTGCCAGCAGCTTAGCTCCAGGGGGGAATGAGCAGTTCTTC
CASSLAPGGNEQFF
>-|-|TRBJ2-1|TRBV7-9
TGTGCCAGCAGCTTAGAAGCAGGGAAGGAGTTCTTC
CASSLEAGKEFF
>-|-|TRBJ1-2|TRBV24-1
TGTGCCACCAGTGGCCCCAGTGGCTACACCTTC
CATSGPSGYTF
>-|TRBD1|TRBJ1-2|TRBV19
TGTGCCAGTACCACCTTGACAGGGGACTATGGCTACACCTTC
CASTTLTGDYGYTF
>-|-|TRBJ2-5|TRBV4-3
TGCGCCAGCAGCCAAGATTTTGGGGGGACGCGAAAAGAGACCCAGTACTTC
CASSQDFGGTRKETQYF
>-|-|TRBJ1-5|TRBV28
TGTGCCAGCAGTTTCGGGGGTAGGGGCAATCAGCCCCAGCATTTT
CASSFGGRGNQPQHF